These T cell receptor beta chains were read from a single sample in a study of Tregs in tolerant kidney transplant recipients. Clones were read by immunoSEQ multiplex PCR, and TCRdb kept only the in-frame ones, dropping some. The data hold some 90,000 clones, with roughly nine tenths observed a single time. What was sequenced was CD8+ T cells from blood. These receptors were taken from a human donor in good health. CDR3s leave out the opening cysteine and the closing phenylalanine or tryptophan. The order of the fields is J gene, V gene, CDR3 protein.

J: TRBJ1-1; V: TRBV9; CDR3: ASSAGGTEAF
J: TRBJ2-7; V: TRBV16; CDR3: ASSQWGREQY
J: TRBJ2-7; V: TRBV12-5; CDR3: ASGLRANYEQY
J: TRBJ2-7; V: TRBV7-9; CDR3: AGAGGHNEQY
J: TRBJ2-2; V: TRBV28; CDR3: ASSLGTHTGELF
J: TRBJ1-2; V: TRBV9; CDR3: ASSHRTGSGGYGYT
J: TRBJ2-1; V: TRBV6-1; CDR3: ASTQTSGDYNEQF
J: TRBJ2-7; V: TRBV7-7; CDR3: ASSRSDRVPYEQY
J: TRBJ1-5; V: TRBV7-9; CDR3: ASSGQGGTDSNQPQH
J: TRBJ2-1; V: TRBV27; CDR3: ASGLQEGYNEQF
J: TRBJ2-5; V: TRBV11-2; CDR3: ASSIPSGGQETQY
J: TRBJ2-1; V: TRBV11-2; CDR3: ASSSLMGQF
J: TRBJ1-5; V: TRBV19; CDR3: ASSIARSHNQPQH
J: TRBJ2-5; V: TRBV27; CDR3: ASSPGTPSSPQY
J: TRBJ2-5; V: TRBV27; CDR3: ASSLQTRGETQY
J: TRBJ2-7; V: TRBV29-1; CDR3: SVADGTREQY
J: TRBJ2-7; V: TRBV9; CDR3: ASSVGVGGPTYEQY
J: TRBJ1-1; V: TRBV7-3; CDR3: ASSLSGRLNTEAF
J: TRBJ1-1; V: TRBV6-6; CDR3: ASSYSMGQSNTEAF
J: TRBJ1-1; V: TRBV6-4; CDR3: ASSDTLYSEAF